This T cell receptor beta chain was sequenced for a study of blood T cells in healthy people across ages (dated by TCRdb to about 2015). At the level of the whole study: In model experiments, template switching captured about one uniquely barcoded TCR beta cDNA molecule for every two T cells. Age-related changes in TCR beta repertoire diversity were measured in the study by deep sequencing normalized with unique cDNA molecular identifiers. The donors were split into four age groups: young (average roughly 15 years), middle-aged (about 40), aged (62) and long-lived (more than 80). To avoid experimental bias, donors of different ages were spread randomly across the sequencing lanes. For two donors (one aged 18 to 29 and one aged 80 or older), the study analyzed two additional independent replicas of 1 million unique cDNA reads from the same blood draw.

The donors were a few dozen Caucasian individuals from Russia, aged about 6 to 95 years, who were systemically healthy. Each donor gave 8 to 10 milliliters of peripheral blood, drawn into EDTA-treated Vacutainer tubes. PBMCs were isolated by Ficoll-Paque density-gradient centrifugation, with at least 6 million obtained per sample. Total RNA, at least 6 micrograms per sample, was extracted from PBMCs with Trizol reagent. For every donor, an aliquot of PBMCs went through flow cytometry to measure the percentages of naive CD45RAhigh/CD27high T cells. Broader findings and caveats from the paper: Compared with the aged group, more naive CD4+ T cells, fewer expanded clones and increased TCR diversity were shown by the long-lived group, suggesting age selection. Observed TCR beta diversity per million T cells fell roughly linearly with age, and a significant reduction was already apparent by age roughly 40. Observed TCR beta diversity correlated strongly with the percentage of naive T cells measured by flow cytometry. Total diversity estimates from one million sequenced T cells were considered lower bounds and underestimates. Because profiling used bulk unsorted PBMCs, naive and antigen-experienced compartments could not be compared conclusively. Donor CMV infection status was unknown, potentially confounding age-related changes in expanded clonotypes.

Library preparation was by 5' RACE. Instrument used: Illumina HiSeq 2500. The second PCR ran for about 6 to 12 cycles and used a J-beta primer mix along with a sample-barcoded 5' primer. A unique molecular identifier was introduced onto each TCR beta cDNA molecule by a template-switch 5' adaptor carrying 12 random nucleotides. At least 3 million CDR3-containing paired-end reads were obtained from each sample. First-strand cDNA synthesis was performed from all RNA using the Mint cDNA synthesis kit, with priming by a TRBC-specific oligonucleotide. All cDNA was treated with uracil-DNA glycosylase and then went through a first 18-cycle PCR with the universal primers M1SS and BC2_uni_R. Under the source paper's analysis protocol: For normalization, 1 million high-quality reads, each with a distinct molecular identifier, were randomly selected from each sample. Reads sharing molecular identifiers were discarded rather than binned into consensus sequences. MiTCR, run with a Q25 quality threshold and the strictest error-elimination algorithm, handled CDR3 identification, clonotype clustering and error correction. A nonparametric unseen species model with Euler transformation was used to estimate a lower bound on total TCR beta diversity. Using fastp trimming at Q25 and MiXCR clonotype assembly, TCRdb reanalyzed the public sequencing data and kept in-frame beta chains. CDR3 protein duplicates are merged, each entry listing the most common genes and DNA. The V and J calls were determined by TCRdb, not by the authors. This sample comprises about 2 million distinct CDR3 sequences, around half of them detected only once. 2% to 2.5% of the sample is taken by the ten largest.

Notes on this clonotype: Its target antigen remains unknown. The junction departs from germline at one end; a sequencing error may be responsible.

The source material was blood. This clonotype was sampled from a woman aged 35 to 49 in good health.

At the DNA level, the sequence is TGTGCCAGCAGCTCCGACAGGGGTATAACAGGTACGCAGTATTTT. It translates to CASSSDRGITGTQYF. Recombination joined TRBV7-2 with TRBJ2-3, with 8 central nucleotides matching TRBD1. The CDR3 holds 15 amino acids from the cysteine to the phenylalanine. Just CDR3 DNA is preserved here, 45 bases in frame from base 1. In the germline V gene, CDR1 corresponds to SGHTA and CDR2 to FQGNSA.